These 5 T cell receptor beta chains were all obtained from the same sample, sequenced in a study of human T cells and chemical hapten exposure. A single record per CDR3 protein comes from TCRdb applying MiXCR to the RACE reads. The sample contains under 40,000 distinct CDR3 sequences, around 6.5% of which appear only once. Indicated time point: patch test 1, 2 weeks after DPC sensitization. The treatment was: therapeutic diphenylcyclopropenone sensitization with weekly scalp DPC. Unfractionated whole blood served as the source for total RNA extraction. Sequencing was performed on whole blood, taken in connection with sensitization to the hapten diphenylcyclopropenone (DPC). Receptors were obtained from a young woman with alopecia areata. Some clones in this sample may be carry-over from other donors' samples.

This clonotype was detected only a few times. The rearrangement links TRBV2 to TRBJ1-5; perhaps TRBD1 as D (5 bases). V shed 5 bases and J shed 11 bases, with 13 bases lying between them. This CDR3 has 12 residues. CDR1 SNHLY and CDR2 FYNNEI come from the germline V gene. CDR3 in amino acids: CASSPPLGAQHF. The CDR3 nucleotides read TGTGCCAGCAGTCCCCCCCTAGGGGCCCAGCATTTT.

The CDR3 DNA is TGTGCCAGCAGCTCCGGGGCCTGGGATACGCAGTATTTT. Its protein is CASSSGAWDTQYF. The genes are TRBV5-6 and TRBJ2-3; D might be TRBD1 or TRBD2, each matching 5 bases. CDR3 size: 13 residues. Trimming shortened V by 3 bases and J by 6 bases, and 11 bases separated the two germline ends. CDR1 and CDR2 (germline): SGHDT, YYEEEE.

This clonotype was detected many times. This sequence joins TRBV12-3 or TRBV12-4 and TRBJ2-4; D tentatively reads TRBD1 or TRBD2 (5 bases each). The CDR3 is 16 amino acids. The V and J ends lost 5 bases and 0 bases respectively, with 14 bases between them. This CDR3 reads CASSAPGRLAKNIQYF. Written as DNA, the CDR3 is TGTGCCAGCAGTGCTCCGGGACGGTTAGCCAAAAACATTCAGTACTTC.

This clonotype has ten or more counts. The chain has TRBV27 and TRBJ1-5; D remains unclear. The CDR3 length is 16 residues. The V gene's germline CDR1 is MNHEY and CDR2 SMNVEV (reference sequence). V was trimmed by 2 bases and J by 0 bases, leaving 11 bases between them. The CDR3 DNA reads TGTGCCAGCAGTTTACAAGGCAGTTATAGCAATCAGCCCCAGCATTTT. Protein sequence: CASSLQGSYSNQPQHF.

This clonotype occurred many times. The chain links TRBV28 to TRBJ1-4; D remains unclear. The V end was cut by 3 bases, the J end by 0 bases, with 5 bases between. Germline loops: CDR1 MDHEN, CDR2 SYDVKM. The CDR3 runs to 14 residues. DNA of the CDR3: TGTGCCAGCAGTTTCAGTGCAACTAATGAAAAACTGTTTTTT. As protein: CASSFSATNEKLFF. Full variable domain (rest looked up from reference TRBV28 and TRBJ1-4): DVKVTQSSRYLVKRTGEKVFLECVQDMDHENMFWYRQDPGLGLRLIYFSYDVKMKEKGDIPEGYSVSREKKERFSLILESASTNQTSMYLCASSFSATNEKLFFGSGTQLSVL.